This T cell receptor beta chain is from a study of CD8 T cells in ankylosing spondylitis. Study-wide results and limits: Reactive arthritis synovial fluid and blood previously showed some of these motif variants. Seemingly distinctive of ankylosing spondylitis blood was a TCR beta motif formed by eight highly homologous variants. Reports say disease-linked clones showed up significantly more in matched ankylosing spondylitis synovial fluid.

This clonotype was detected a few times. Its target is unknown. TCRdb ran MiXCR on the 5' RACE reads and lists one entry per CDR3 protein. The sample has some 840,000 distinct CDR3 sequences; approximately 10% are singletons. Germline loops: CDR1 SGHTA, CDR2 FQGTGA. The junction had 2 bases not matched to a gene; V was cut back by 0 bases and J by 7 bases. The CDR3 runs 14 residues. The chain carries TRBV7-3 and TRBJ2-2; 7 nucleotides line up with TRBD1. The sequenced material came from blood, either unsorted or a sorted T cell fraction (not recorded which). The origin of this receptor is a male donor with ankylosing spondylitis. The DNA for the CDR3 is TGTGCCAGCAGCTTAACCGGGACAGTCGGGGAGCTGTTTTTT. Translation: CASSLTGTVGELFF.